The 21 T cell receptor beta chains below come from one sample, sequenced in a study of blood T cell repertoires in COVID-19. The protocol was immunoSEQ multiplex PCR, while the TCRdb copy is restricted to in-frame clones and leaves out a portion. The table has approximately 150,000 clones, approximately 84% seen once. The sample comprised peripheral blood. The receptors stem from a human donor in a cohort sampled during active COVID-19.

The chain recombines TRBV14 with TRBJ2-2; 8 bases agree with TRBD2. There are 16 residues in the CDR3. With V trimmed by 4 bases and J by 1 base, 5 bases remained unmatched. Germline lookup yields CDR1 SGHDN and CDR2 FVKESK. CDR3 amino acids: CASSRRLAQNTGELFF. As DNA, the CDR3 is TGTGCCAGCAGCCGCCGACTAGCGCAGAACACCGGGGAGCTGTTTTTT.

The chain uses TRBV7-9 and TRBJ1-1; D is undetermined. This CDR3 is built from 14 residues. Trimming pared 7 bases from V and 6 bases from J, leaving 18 bases between. Per the germline V gene, CDR1 is SEHNR and CDR2 is FQNEAQ (reference sequence). The CDR3 DNA follows: TGTGCCAGCACTCTTTTAGGGCGGGCGGCTGAAGCTTTCTTT. Translating gives CASTLLGRAAEAFF.

This clone was seen a few times. The V call is TRBV4-2, the J call TRBJ2-3, with TRBD2 identical over 15 bases. The germline V gene has CDR1 LGHNA and CDR2 YNFKEQ. The CDR3 runs to 19 residues. Trimming took 1 base from V and 5 from J; bases not matched to a gene: 10. For the CDR3, the DNA is TGTGCCAGCAGCCAAGTCTCCGGACTAGCGGGGGGGCGAAGAGATACGCAGTATTTT. Amino acid sequence: CASSQVSGLAGGRRDTQYF.

The count of this clone is one. V and J are TRBV28 and TRBJ2-2; D is possibly TRBD1 (5 bases). V dropped 3 bases and J dropped 6 bases, with 11 bases sitting between them. The germline gives CDR1 MDHEN, CDR2 SYDVKM. The length of the CDR3 is 14 residues. CDR3 sequence reads: CASSLGRVPGELFF. CDR3 coding DNA: TGTGCCAGCAGTTTGGGCAGGGTACCCGGGGAGCTGTTTTTT.

This chain connects TRBV19 to TRBJ1-4, with 7 bases aligning to TRBD1. Germline V gives CDR1 LNHDA, CDR2 SQIVND (reference sequence). The CDR3 runs to 15 residues. Trimming cost V 5 bases and J 0 bases; bases outside gene matches: 3. CDR3 amino acids: CASSSGTATNEKLFF. DNA of the CDR3: TGTGCCAGTAGTTCGGGGACAGCAACTAATGAAAAACTGTTTTTT.

V and J are TRBV10-3 and TRBJ1-2; D is ambiguous. The CDR3 contains 13 residues. The germline V gene encodes CDR1 ENHRY and CDR2 SYGVKD. V was clipped by 2 bases and J by 3 bases, with 7 bases between them. CDR3 nucleotide sequence: TGTGCCATCAGTGAGACGGTAGACTATGGCTACACCTTC. Residues: CAISETVDYGYTF.

J is TRBJ1-3 and V is TRBV7-9; 7 positions agree with TRBD1. V trimming: 1 base; J trimming: 4 bases; junction bases outside the gene matches: 4. Germline V CDR1 and CDR2: SEHNR, FQNEAQ (reference sequence). The CDR3 is 15 amino acids. The CDR3 region is CASSLGQGAGNTIYF. CDR3 coding DNA: TGTGCCAGCAGCTTAGGACAGGGAGCCGGAAACACCATATATTTT.

The chain carries TRBV11-3 and TRBJ2-5; TRBD1 aligns across 7 bases. Germline values: CDR1 SGHNT, CDR2 YENEEA. J lost 7 bases, V lost 5 bases, and 7 bases had no gene match. The CDR3 consists of 13 residues. CDR3 coding DNA: TGTGCCAGCAGCGGGGGACAGTTTGGGACCCAGTACTTC. It specifies CASSGGQFGTQYF.

Remarks on this clone: The junction shows a germline mismatch at one end, possibly a read error. This sequence joins TRBV7-7 and TRBJ2-5, with 13 bases that match TRBD2. Germline-derived CDR1 and CDR2 are SSHAT and FNYEAQ (reference sequence). CDR3 length: 15 amino acids. The CDR3 nucleotides are TGTGCTAGCAGCTTAGGGACTAGCGGGGAAGAGACCCAGTACTTC. Residues: CASSLGTSGEETQYF.

For this clone: The sample has other DNA sequences that encode this CDR3 too. The V gene is TRBV6-2 or TRBV6-3, the J gene TRBJ1-5; perhaps TRBD1 as D (6 bases). This CDR3 comprises 13 residues. Germline CDR1 reads MNHEY; CDR2 reads SVGEGT. Between the trimmed V and J ends, which lost 0 bases and 7 bases, there was a span of 7 bases. The CDR3, as DNA: TGTGCCAGCAGTTACTCGAGGGGGCAGCCCCAGCATTTT. Translated: CASSYSRGQPQHF.

The chain recombines TRBV7-9 with TRBJ1-2; 8 nucleotides agree with TRBD1. The CDR3 has 18 residues. From germline, CDR1 is SEHNR and CDR2 FQNEAQ (reference sequence). V lost 4 bases to trimming and J lost 6 bases; unmatched junction nucleotides: 19. CDR3 amino acids: CASSSYSRDRLGGDGYTF. CDR3 nucleotide sequence: TGTGCCAGCAGCTCCTACTCCCGGGACAGGCTAGGAGGGGATGGCTACACCTTC.

V and J are TRBV14 and TRBJ2-6, with TRBD1 matching 7 bases. Germline V CDR1 and CDR2: SGHDN, FVKESK. V was pared by 4 bases and J by 4 bases, with 7 bases of the junction left unmatched. This CDR3 has 16 amino acids. The CDR3 DNA follows: TGTGCCAGCAGCCGGCCTAGGGGGCCCGGGGCCAACGTCCTGACTTTC. It codes for CASSRPRGPGANVLTF.

This clone was observed a single time. The chain couples TRBV29-1 to TRBJ2-7; 7 nucleotides agree with TRBD2. Germline lookup yields CDR1 SQVTM and CDR2 ANQGSEA. Trimming took 6 bases from V and 6 from J; bases not matched to a gene: 11. The CDR3 spans 13 residues. The DNA for the CDR3 is TGCAGCGTCGTATCCCGGGGGGATGGCGAGCAGTACTTC. It encodes CSVVSRGDGEQYF.

This clone came up once. The rearrangement uses TRBV5-1 and TRBJ2-1, with D unclear. The V gene's germline CDR1 is SGHRS and CDR2 YFSETQ. The CDR3 totals 12 residues. V was trimmed by 4 bases and J by 8 bases, leaving 10 bases between them. CDR3 sequence reads: CASSLQDDEQFF. The CDR3 nucleotides read TGCGCCAGCAGCCTCCAGGATGATGAGCAGTTCTTC.

The chain is built from TRBV11-2 and TRBJ2-5, with D hard to call. Germline lookup yields CDR1 SGHAT and CDR2 FQNNGV. Trimming left V 1 base short and J 1 base short, with 7 bases between. The CDR3 is made up of 14 amino acids. The CDR3 reads CASSLGASQETQYF. In DNA form, the CDR3 reads TGTGCCAGCAGCTTAGGGGCCTCCCAAGAGACCCAGTACTTC.

The rearrangement uses TRBV28 and TRBJ2-6; D unclear. Deletions cut 6 bases from V and 2 bases from J, with 8 bases between. Germline CDR1 MDHEN, CDR2 SYDVKM. The CDR3 has 14 residues. CDR3 sequence reads: CASSRLAGANVLTF. The CDR3, as DNA: TGTGCCAGCAGCCGACTCGCTGGGGCCAACGTCCTGACTTTC.

The chain joins TRBV6-5 to TRBJ2-5, with 10 nucleotides matching TRBD2. Germline values: CDR1 MNHEY, CDR2 SVGAGI. With V trimmed by 8 bases and J by 2 bases, 8 bases remained unmatched. This CDR3 spans 15 amino acids. The CDR3 nucleotides read TGTGCCAGCGGTCTAGCGGGAGACCTACAAGAGACCCAGTACTTC. Protein product: CASGLAGDLQETQYF.

The chain has TRBV4-2 and TRBJ1-5; TRBD1 might be the D (6 bases). Trimming took 3 bases from V and 7 from J, leaving 10 bases between them. This CDR3 comprises 13 residues. CDR1 is LGHNA and CDR2 is YNFKEQ in the germline V gene. The CDR3 protein is CASSQIQGQPQHF. In DNA form, the CDR3 reads TGTGCCAGCAGCCAGATACAGGGACAGCCCCAGCATTTT.

V and J are TRBV29-1 and TRBJ1-1; D gene ambiguous. Germline V gives CDR1 SQVTM, CDR2 ANQGSEA. The CDR3 has 12 residues. Trimming pared 2 bases from V and 0 bases from J, leaving 4 bases between. This CDR3 reads CSVEPLNTEAFF. CDR3 bases: TGCAGCGTTGAACCCTTGAACACTGAAGCTTTCTTT.

V gene TRBV7-9 combines with J gene TRBJ1-1, with TRBD1 matching 12 bases. With 5 bases clipped from V and 11 bases from J, the junction kept 9 bases outside the gene matches. The CDR3 spans 14 residues. CDR1 is SEHNR, CDR2 FQNEAQ, per germline (reference sequence). The chain's CDR3 is CASSRDRGRMVAFF. CDR3 DNA sequence: TGTGCCAGCAGCCGGGACAGGGGGCGGATGGTGGCTTTCTTT.

The chain links TRBV19 to TRBJ1-4, with D possibly being TRBD1 (5 bases). Germline V gene data show CDR1 as LNHDA and CDR2 as SQIVND (reference sequence). Between the trimmed V and J ends, which lost 7 bases and 8 bases, there was a span of 17 bases. The CDR3 consists of 14 residues. Here the CDR3 DNA reads TGTGCCAGTAATGGGGGGGACCAAGCCGAAAAACTGTTTTTT. Translation gives CASNGGDQAEKLFF.